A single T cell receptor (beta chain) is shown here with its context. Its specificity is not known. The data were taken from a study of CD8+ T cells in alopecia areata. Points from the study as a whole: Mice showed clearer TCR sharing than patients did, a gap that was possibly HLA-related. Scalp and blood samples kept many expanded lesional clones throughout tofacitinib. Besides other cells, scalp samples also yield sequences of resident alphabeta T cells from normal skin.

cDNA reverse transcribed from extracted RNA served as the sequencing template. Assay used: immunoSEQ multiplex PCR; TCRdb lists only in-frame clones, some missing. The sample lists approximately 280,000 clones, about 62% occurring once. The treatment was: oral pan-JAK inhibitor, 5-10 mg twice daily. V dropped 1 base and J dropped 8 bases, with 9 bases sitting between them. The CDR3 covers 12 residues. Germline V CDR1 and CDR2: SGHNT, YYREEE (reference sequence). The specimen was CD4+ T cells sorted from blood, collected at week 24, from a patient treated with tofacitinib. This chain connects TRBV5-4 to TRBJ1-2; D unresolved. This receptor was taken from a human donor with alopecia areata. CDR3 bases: TGTGCCAGCAGCTTGCCCAAATTGGGCTACACCTTC. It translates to CASSLPKLGYTF.